A selection of T cell receptor beta chains follows, all from one sample in a study of blood T cells in healthy people across ages. MiXCR, run by TCRdb on the 5' RACE reads, gives a single entry per CDR3 protein. The sample carries some 1.5 million distinct CDR3 sequences, 28% recorded once. The sample taken for sequencing was blood. These TCRs come from a woman in her thirties in good health. CDR3s include the opening cysteine and the closing phenylalanine or tryptophan. Each record gives: V gene, J gene, D gene, clone size, CDR3 DNA, CDR3 protein. A D gene is named only where the DNA matches it firmly. For some rows the clone size is stated as once, few or many, or as a class when expanded; others skip it.

TRBV12-3/TRBV12-4	TRBJ2-7	TRBD1	many	TGTGCCAGCAGTCCCGGGACGGGACAGGGGGATGACGAGCAGTACTTC	CASSPGTGQGDDEQYF
TRBV29-1	TRBJ2-3	-	few	TGCAGCGTGGGGGGACCAGCTGAAGATACGCAGTATTTT	CSVGGPAEDTQYF
TRBV5-1	TRBJ1-1	-	-	TGCGCCAGCAGCTCCGGGACCGACCCGGGGGAAGCTTTCTTT	CASSSGTDPGEAFF
TRBV9	TRBJ2-7	-	-	TGTGCCAGCAGCGTAGATGAGGGATACGAGCAGTACTTC	CASSVDEGYEQYF
TRBV5-5	TRBJ1-1	-	-	TGTGCCAGCAGCCCAATGACGTACACTGAAGCTTTCTTT	CASSPMTYTEAFF
TRBV15	TRBJ1-6	-	-	TGTGCCACCAGCAGAGATCCGTCAGGCAGGGACTCACCCCTCCACTTT	CATSRDPSGRDSPLHF
TRBV20-1	TRBJ2-2	TRBD1	few	TGCAGTGCGGGTCAGCAGGGGGCATTGACCACCGGGGAGCTGTTTTTT	CSAGQQGALTTGELFF
TRBV29-1	TRBJ1-1	TRBD1	-	TGTAGCGTTGGGGCCGCAACAGGGGGGACTGAAGCTTTCTTT	CSVGAATGGTEAFF
TRBV7-2	TRBJ2-7	TRBD2	-	TGTGCCAGCAGCACCGGACTAGCCCCCGGGCAGTACTTC	CASSTGLAPGQYF
TRBV29-1	TRBJ2-7	-	-	TGCAGCGTTGCCGGGACTGGCCTCTACGAGCAGTACTTC	CSVAGTGLYEQYF